These 16 T cell receptor beta chains came from one sample sequenced in a study of blood T cell repertoires in COVID-19. The repertoire was sequenced with immunoSEQ multiplex PCR; TCRdb's copy has only in-frame clones and lacks some. The repertoire consists of over 250,000 clones, with 89% occurring once and the leading ten covering around 13%. Sequenced: peripheral blood. These receptors all come from a woman aged 55-70 years with acute or convalescent COVID-19.

This clone was found a few times. The genes are TRBV5-1 and TRBJ1-1; perhaps TRBD1 as D (5 bases). Germline-derived CDR1 and CDR2 are SGHRS and YFSETQ. The CDR3 is 14 residues long. Trimming cost V 3 bases and J 7 bases, with 16 bases left between them. CDR3 sequence: CASSWGDGQLEAFF. The CDR3 DNA follows: TGCGCCAGCAGCTGGGGGGACGGGCAACTTGAAGCTTTCTTT.

This clone was counted a few times. The chain is built from TRBV20-1 and TRBJ1-1; 7 bases are shared with TRBD1. From germline, CDR1 is DFQATT and CDR2 SNEGSKA (reference sequence). The junction had 3 bases not matched to a gene; V was cut back by 3 bases and J by 8 bases. This CDR3 has 11 residues. Here the CDR3 reads CSASWDREAFF. The CDR3, as DNA: TGCAGTGCTAGTTGGGACAGAGAAGCTTTCTTT.

There are a few counts of this clone. This chain links TRBV27 with TRBJ2-7; D possibly corresponds to TRBD1 (7 bases). Trimming took off 2 bases at V and 4 bases at J, with 12 bases between the two ends. The CDR3 is 14 residues long. From germline, CDR1 is MNHEY and CDR2 SMNVEV (reference sequence). CDR3 protein: CASSLQGGNYEQYF. The DNA of the CDR3 is TGTGCCAGCAGTTTACAGGGGGGAAATTACGAGCAGTACTTC.

CDR3 residues: CASSWSQGEGYTF. In nucleotides, the CDR3 is TGTGCCAGCAGTTGGTCTCAGGGTGAAGGCTACACCTTC. V gene TRBV27 combines with J gene TRBJ1-2; TRBD1 is a possible D gene (5 bases). Trimming removed 4 bases at V and 8 bases at J, with 14 bases between. The CDR3 consists of 13 residues. Germline V CDR1 and CDR2: MNHEY, SMNVEV (reference sequence).

V is TRBV7-2 and J is TRBJ2-2; D is uncertain. The CDR3 sequence is 15 residues long. CDR1 and CDR2 (germline): SGHTA, FQGNSA. With 2 bases removed from V and 0 bases from J, the gap between germline ends came to 7 bases. CDR3 nucleotide sequence: TGTGCCAGCAGCTTAACAGTCCCGAACACCGGGGAGCTGTTTTTT. Translated: CASSLTVPNTGELFF.

For the CDR3, the DNA is TGTGCCAGCACCCACCCCGTATCGGGACTATTCCACAATGAGCAGTTCTTC. This gives the protein CASTHPVSGLFHNEQFF. The chain recombines TRBV5-5 with TRBJ2-1, with 7 bases fitting TRBD2. With V trimmed by 6 bases and J by 5 bases, 17 bases remained unmatched. The CDR3 is 17 amino acids. Germline V gives CDR1 SGHKS, CDR2 YYEKEE (reference sequence).

This chain links TRBV2 with TRBJ2-1; no firm D call. The ends were cut back, 3 bases at V and 0 bases at J, with 9 bases in the middle. The CDR3 spans 15 residues. Per the germline V gene, CDR1 is SNHLY and CDR2 is FYNNEI. CDR3 amino acids: CASSELSASYNEQFF. The CDR3 coding sequence is TGTGCCAGCAGTGAGTTGAGCGCCTCCTACAATGAGCAGTTCTTC.

The rearrangement links TRBV27 to TRBJ2-7; TRBD2 agrees at 12 bases. The CDR3 is made up of 15 amino acids. CDR1 MNHEY and CDR2 SMNVEV come from the germline V gene (reference sequence). The V gene end was trimmed by 8 bases and the J gene end by 5 bases; junction bases not matched to a gene: 10. The CDR3 bases are TGTGCCAGCTCTAAGGTGTCTAGCGGGAGGGACGAGCAGTACTTC. It translates to CASSKVSSGRDEQYF.

The V and J genes are TRBV4-2 and TRBJ2-5; D may be TRBD1 (5 bases). Germline lookup yields CDR1 LGHNA and CDR2 YNFKEQ. This CDR3 spans 13 amino acids. The V and J ends lost 0 bases and 6 bases respectively, with 8 bases between them. The CDR3 is CASSQDRAKTQYF. The CDR3 DNA follows: TGTGCCAGCAGCCAAGACAGGGCCAAGACCCAGTACTTC.

The J gene is TRBJ1-5, the V gene TRBV18; D ambiguous. The CDR3 is 13 amino acids. Per the germline V gene, CDR1 is KGHSH and CDR2 is LQKENI. V was cut by 2 bases and J by 5 bases, with 7 bases left in between. In nucleotides, the CDR3 is TGTGCCAGCTCACCAATACGAGATCAGCCCCAGCATTTT. Its protein product is CASSPIRDQPQHF.

The chain uses TRBV24-1 and TRBJ2-3; 7 nucleotides line up with TRBD1. Germline V gives CDR1 KGHDR, CDR2 SFDVKD. The junction had 1 base not matched to a gene; V was cut back by 5 bases and J by 0 bases. The CDR3 has 14 residues. The CDR3 is CATSAGGSTDTQYF. The DNA for the CDR3 is TGTGCCACCAGTGCAGGGGGAAGCACAGATACGCAGTATTTT.

The chain couples TRBV25-1 to TRBJ1-1; D not resolved. CDR3 length equals 13 residues. V lost 5 bases and J lost 0, with 7 bases in between. Germline loops: CDR1 MGHDK, CDR2 SYGVNS. The CDR3 sequence is CASSYSVNTEAFF. In DNA, the CDR3 is TGTGCCAGCAGTTACTCTGTGAACACTGAAGCTTTCTTT.

The J gene is TRBJ2-1, the V gene TRBV27; perhaps TRBD1 as D (5 bases). V was pared by 5 bases and J by 3 bases, with 8 bases between. The germline V gene has CDR1 MNHEY and CDR2 SMNVEV (reference sequence). CDR3 length equals 13 residues. The CDR3 is CASSGASYNEQFF. CDR3 bases: TGTGCCAGCAGTGGGGCTAGCTACAATGAGCAGTTCTTC.

The rearrangement links TRBV2 to TRBJ1-4; D gene uncertain. The CDR3 is 15 residues long. V was shortened by 3 bases and J by 3 bases, with 11 bases between the two germline ends. Germline CDR1 and CDR2: SNHLY and FYNNEI. The CDR3 protein is CASSEAGLANEKLFF. CDR3 in DNA: TGTGCCAGCAGTGAGGCGGGCCTTGCTAATGAAAAACTGTTTTTT.

The J gene is TRBJ2-7, the V gene TRBV11-2; 10 bases align to TRBD1. Trimming cost V 5 bases and J 5 bases; bases outside gene matches: 9. Germline loops: CDR1 SGHAT, CDR2 FQNNGV. This CDR3 comprises 15 residues. In DNA form, the CDR3 reads TGTGCCAGCAGCGCCCGGGACAGGGGTTTCCACGAGCAGTACTTC. Amino acid sequence: CASSARDRGFHEQYF.

The chain joins TRBV7-9 to TRBJ1-2; 8 bases are a match to TRBD1. Per germline, CDR1 SEHNR and CDR2 FQNEAQ (reference sequence). This CDR3 is built from 14 residues. The V and J ends lost 5 bases and 5 bases, in that order; junction bases with no gene match: 7. CDR3 sequence: CASSPWDRLYGYTF. CDR3 DNA: TGTGCCAGCAGCCCCTGGGACAGGCTTTATGGCTACACCTTC.